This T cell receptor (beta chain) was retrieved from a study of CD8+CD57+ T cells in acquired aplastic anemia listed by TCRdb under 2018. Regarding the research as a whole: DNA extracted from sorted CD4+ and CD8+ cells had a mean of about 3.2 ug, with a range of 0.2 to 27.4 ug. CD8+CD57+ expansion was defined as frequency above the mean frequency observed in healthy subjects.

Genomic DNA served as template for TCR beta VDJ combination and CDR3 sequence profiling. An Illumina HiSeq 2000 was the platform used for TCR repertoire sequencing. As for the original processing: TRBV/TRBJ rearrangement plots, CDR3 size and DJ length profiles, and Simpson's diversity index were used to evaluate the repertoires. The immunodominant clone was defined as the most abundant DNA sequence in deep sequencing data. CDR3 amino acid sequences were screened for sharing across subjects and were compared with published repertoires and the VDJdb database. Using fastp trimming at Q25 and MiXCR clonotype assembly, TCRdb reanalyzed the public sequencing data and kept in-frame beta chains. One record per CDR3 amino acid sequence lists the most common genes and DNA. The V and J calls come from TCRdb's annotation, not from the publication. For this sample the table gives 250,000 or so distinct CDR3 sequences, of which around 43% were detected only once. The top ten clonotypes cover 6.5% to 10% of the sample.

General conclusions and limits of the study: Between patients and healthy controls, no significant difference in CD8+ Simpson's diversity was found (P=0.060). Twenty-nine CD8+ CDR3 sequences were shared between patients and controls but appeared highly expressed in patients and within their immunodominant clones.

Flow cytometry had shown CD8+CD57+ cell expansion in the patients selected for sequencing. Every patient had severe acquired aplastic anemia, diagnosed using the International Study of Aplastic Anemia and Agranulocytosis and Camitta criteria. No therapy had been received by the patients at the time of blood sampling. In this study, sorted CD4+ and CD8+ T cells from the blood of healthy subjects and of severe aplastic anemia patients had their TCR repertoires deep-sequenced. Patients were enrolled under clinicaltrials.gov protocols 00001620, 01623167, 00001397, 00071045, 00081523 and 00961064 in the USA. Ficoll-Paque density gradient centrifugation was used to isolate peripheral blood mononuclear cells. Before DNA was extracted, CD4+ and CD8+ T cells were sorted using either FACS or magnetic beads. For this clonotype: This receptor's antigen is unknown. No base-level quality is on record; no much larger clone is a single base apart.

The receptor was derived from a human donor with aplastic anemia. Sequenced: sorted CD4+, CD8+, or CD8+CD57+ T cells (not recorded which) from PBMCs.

The CDR3 region reads CASSIGDTRRSYSPLHF. The sequence in DNA is TGTGCCAGTAGTATAGGGGACACCCGAAGAAGTTATTCACCCCTCCACTTT. Here the chain combines TRBV19 and TRBJ1-6; TRBD1 is possibly the D segment (6 matching bases). As encoded in the germline V gene (reference sequence), CDR1 is LNHDA while CDR2 is SQIVND. Including cysteine and phenylalanine, the CDR3 has 17 amino acids. Kept here is only the CDR3 DNA, which spans 51 bases and is read in frame from base 1. V is shortened by 1 base, J by 8 bases, and the region joining them spans 18 bases.